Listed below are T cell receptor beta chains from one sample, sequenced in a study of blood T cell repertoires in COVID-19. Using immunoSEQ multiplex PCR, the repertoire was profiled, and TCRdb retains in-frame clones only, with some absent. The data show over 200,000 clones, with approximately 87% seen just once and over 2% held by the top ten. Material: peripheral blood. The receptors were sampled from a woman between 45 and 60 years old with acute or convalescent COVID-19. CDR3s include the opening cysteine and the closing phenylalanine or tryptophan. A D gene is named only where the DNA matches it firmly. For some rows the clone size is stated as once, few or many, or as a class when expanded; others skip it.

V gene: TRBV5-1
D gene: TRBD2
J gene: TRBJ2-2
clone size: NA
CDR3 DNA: TGCGCCAGCAGCTTGGGGAGCGGGACGAACACCGGGGAGCTGTTTTTT
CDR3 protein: CASSLGSGTNTGELFF

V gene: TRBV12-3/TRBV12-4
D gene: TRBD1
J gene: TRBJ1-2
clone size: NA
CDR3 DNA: TGTGCCAGCAGTTGGGGGACAGGGGATGGCTACACCTTC
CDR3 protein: CASSWGTGDGYTF

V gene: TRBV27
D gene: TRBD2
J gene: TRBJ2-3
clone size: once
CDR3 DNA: TGTGCCAGCAGTTTACTAGCGGGAGTTTGGGATACGCAGTATTTT
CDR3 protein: CASSLLAGVWDTQYF

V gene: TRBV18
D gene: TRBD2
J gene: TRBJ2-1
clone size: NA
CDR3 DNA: TGTGCCAGCTCACCAAGCGGGAGGGGGTACAATGAGCAGTTCTTC
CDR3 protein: CASSPSGRGYNEQFF

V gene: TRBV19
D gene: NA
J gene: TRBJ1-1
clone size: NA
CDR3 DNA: TGTGCCAGTAGTCTTCCCACAGCGAACACTGAAGCTTTCTTT
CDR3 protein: CASSLPTANTEAFF

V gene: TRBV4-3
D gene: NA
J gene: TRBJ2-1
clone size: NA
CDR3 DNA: TGCGCCAGCAGCCTAGAACCACCTGGGGGCACCTACAATGAGCAGTTCTTC
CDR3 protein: CASSLEPPGGTYNEQFF

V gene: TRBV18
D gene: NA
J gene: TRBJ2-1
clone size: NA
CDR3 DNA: TGTGCCAGCTCACCTTACCGGCAATCTGGGAGTGGGCAGTTCTTC
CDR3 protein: CASSPYRQSGSGQFF

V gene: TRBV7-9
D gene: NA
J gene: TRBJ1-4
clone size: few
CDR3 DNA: TGTGCCAGCAGCCCTCGACAGCCTTATACTGCAACTAATGAAAAACTGTTTTTT
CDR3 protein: CASSPRQPYTATNEKLFF

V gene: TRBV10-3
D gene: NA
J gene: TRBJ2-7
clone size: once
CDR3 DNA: TGTGCCATCAGTGACAGCCAGGGGGGCGAGCAGTACTTC
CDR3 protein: CAISDSQGGEQYF

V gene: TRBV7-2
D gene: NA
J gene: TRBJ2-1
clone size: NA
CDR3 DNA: TGTGCCAGCAGCTTTACAGGGGAGCAGTTCTTC
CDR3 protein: CASSFTGEQFF

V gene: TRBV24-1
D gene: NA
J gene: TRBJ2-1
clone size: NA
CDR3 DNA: TGTGCCACCCGGGGGGCGACTAGCAATCGCCCCAATGAGCAGTTCTTC
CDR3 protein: CATRGATSNRPNEQFF

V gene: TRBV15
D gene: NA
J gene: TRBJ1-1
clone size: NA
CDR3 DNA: TGTGCCACGCGGCCTTTTCTGAACACTGAAGCTTTCTTT
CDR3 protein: CATRPFLNTEAFF

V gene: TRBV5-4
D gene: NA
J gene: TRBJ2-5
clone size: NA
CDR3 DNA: TGTGCCAGCAGCTTGCCAGAAGAGACCCAGTACTTC
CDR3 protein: CASSLPEETQYF

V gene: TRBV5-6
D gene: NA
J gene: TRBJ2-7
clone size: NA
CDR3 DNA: TGTGCCAGCAGCCGGCGGTACGAGCAGTACTTC
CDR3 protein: CASSRRYEQYF

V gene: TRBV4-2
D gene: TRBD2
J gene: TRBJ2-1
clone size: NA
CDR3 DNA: TGTGCCAGCAGCCAAGGGCCTAGCGGGTACAATGAGCAGTTCTTC
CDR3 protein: CASSQGPSGYNEQFF

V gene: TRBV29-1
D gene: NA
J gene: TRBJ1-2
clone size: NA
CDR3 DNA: TGCAGCGTTGAGAGGGTTCTAGTACGGGGTGGCTACACCTTC
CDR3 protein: CSVERVLVRGGYTF

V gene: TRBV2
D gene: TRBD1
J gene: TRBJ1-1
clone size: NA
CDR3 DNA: TGTGCCAGCAGTGGGGAGACAGGGTGGACTGAAGCTTTCTTT
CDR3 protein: CASSGETGWTEAFF

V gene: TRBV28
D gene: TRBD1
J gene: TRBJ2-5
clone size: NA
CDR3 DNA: TGTGCCAGCAGCTCGGGACAGGGGAAGCAAGAGACCCAGTACTTC
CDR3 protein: CASSSGQGKQETQYF

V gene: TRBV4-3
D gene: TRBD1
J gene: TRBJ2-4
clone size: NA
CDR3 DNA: TGCGCCAGCAGCCAGGACAGGGGGCGCGACATTCAGTACTTC
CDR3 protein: CASSQDRGRDIQYF

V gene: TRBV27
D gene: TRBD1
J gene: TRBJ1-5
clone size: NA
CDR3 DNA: TGTGCCAGCAGCCGAAACAGGGGCAGCAATCAGCCCCAGCATTTT
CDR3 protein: CASSRNRGSNQPQHF

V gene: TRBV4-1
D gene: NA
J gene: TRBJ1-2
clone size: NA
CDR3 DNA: TGCGCCAGCAGCCAACTCAGGGGATTAGGCTATGGCTACACCTTC
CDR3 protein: CASSQLRGLGYGYTF

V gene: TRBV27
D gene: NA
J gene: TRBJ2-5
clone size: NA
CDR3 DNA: TGTGCCAGCAGTTACTGGCCGGGAGAGGAGACCCAGTACTTC
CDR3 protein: CASSYWPGEETQYF

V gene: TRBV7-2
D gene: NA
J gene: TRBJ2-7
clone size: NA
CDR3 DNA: TGTGCCAGCAGCGACAGGACCTACGAGCAGTACTTC
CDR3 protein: CASSDRTYEQYF

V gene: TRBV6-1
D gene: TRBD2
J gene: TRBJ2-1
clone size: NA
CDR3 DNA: TGTGCCAGCAGTGATGACTGGGGGACTAGCGAATACAATGAGCAGTTCTTC
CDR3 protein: CASSDDWGTSEYNEQFF

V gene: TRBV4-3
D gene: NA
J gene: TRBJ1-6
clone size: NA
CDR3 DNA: TGCGCCAGCAGCCCTCGACAGAGCTCCTATAATTCACCCCTCCACTTT
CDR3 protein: CASSPRQSSYNSPLHF

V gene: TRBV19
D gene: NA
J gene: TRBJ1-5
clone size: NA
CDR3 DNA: TGTGCCAGTAGTATAAGACAAGGCTCATTCAATCAGCCCCAGCATTTT
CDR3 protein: CASSIRQGSFNQPQHF

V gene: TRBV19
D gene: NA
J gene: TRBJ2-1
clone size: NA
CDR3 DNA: TGTGCCAGTAGTACCCGACTAGGGGAGAGGTCCTACAATGAGCAGTTCTTC
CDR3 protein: CASSTRLGERSYNEQFF